This TCR beta chain was captured in a study of human CD8 memory T cell subsets. Notes on the study in general: Beta chains of the T cell receptor were the only chains the study sequenced.

TPEX denoted exhausted-like, CCR7+ PD-1+ TIGIT+ early memory CD8+ T cells. Concerning this clonotype: Antigen unknown.

The CDR3 loop spans 14 amino acids. Germline loops: CDR1 MDHEN, CDR2 SYDVKM. It was UMI-labeled 5' RACE by which the TCR beta libraries were made. Methods used by the authors: Functional CDR3 beta clonotypes numbered about 2,700 to 20,000 in each TCR beta library. TCRdb re-called the 5' RACE reads; one entry per CDR3 protein, DNA not given. TCRdb, not the original authors, processed these V and J calls. The sample table includes some 6,900 distinct CDR3 sequences. This clonotype was obtained from a human donor in good health. The gene calls are TRBV28 and TRBJ2-1; the TRBD1 assignment by TCRdb is unverifiable without DNA. The sequenced material came from CD8+ T cells from PBMCs. The CDR3 region is CASSFRGTYNEQFF.